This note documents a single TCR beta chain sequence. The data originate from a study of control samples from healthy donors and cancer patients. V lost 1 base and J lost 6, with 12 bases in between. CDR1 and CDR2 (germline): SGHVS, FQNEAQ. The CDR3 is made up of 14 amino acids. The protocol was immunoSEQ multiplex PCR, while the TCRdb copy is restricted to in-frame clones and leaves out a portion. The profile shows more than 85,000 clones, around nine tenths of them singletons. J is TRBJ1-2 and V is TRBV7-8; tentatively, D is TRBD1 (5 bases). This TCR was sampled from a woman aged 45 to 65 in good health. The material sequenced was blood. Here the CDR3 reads CASSLGGGVNGYTF. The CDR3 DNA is TGTGCCAGCAGCTTAGGCGGGGGAGTGAATGGCTACACCTTC. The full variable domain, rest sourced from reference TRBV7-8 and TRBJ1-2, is GAGVSQSPRYKVAKRGQDVALRCDPISGHVSLFWYQQALGQGPEFLTYFQNEAQLDKSGLPSDRFFAERPEGSVSTLKIQRTQQEDSAVYLCASSLGGGVNGYTFGSGTRLTVV.